These 5 T cell receptor beta chains share one sample of origin, sequenced in a study of OX40 agonist ivuxolimab in advanced cancers. Sequencing used immunoSEQ multiplex PCR; TCRdb keeps in-frame clones, though not all of them. Here the sample spans approximately 66,000 clones, 85% being singletons. The sample here was CD4+ or CD8+ T cells sorted from blood, taken in a trial of the OX40 agonist ivuxolimab. The source of these receptors is an adult with an advanced solid tumor such as melanoma, head and neck, liver or kidney cancer.

The chain employs TRBV10-3 and TRBJ2-1, with 13 bases aligning to TRBD2. V trimming: 6 bases; J trimming: 6 bases; junction bases outside the gene matches: 5. The CDR3 has 15 amino acids. Germline CDR1 ENHRY, CDR2 SYGVKD. For the CDR3, the DNA is TGTGCCATCAGAGGACTAGCGGGAGAGCCCAATGAGCAGTTCTTC. Amino acid sequence: CAIRGLAGEPNEQFF.

J is TRBJ2-2 and V is TRBV7-2; D not resolved. The CDR3 totals 17 residues. V was shortened by 6 bases and J by 0 bases, with 17 bases between the two germline ends. The germline gives CDR1 SGHTA, CDR2 FQGNSA. The CDR3 is CASRSPGRRPNTGELFF. The CDR3 DNA reads TGTGCCAGCAGATCCCCCGGTCGGCGACCGAACACCGGGGAGCTGTTTTTT.

This clone was seen once. The chain joins TRBV6-6 to TRBJ2-1; the match to TRBD1 covers 7 bases. The CDR3 contains 14 residues. The germline CDR1 and CDR2 sequences are MNHNY and SVGAGI (reference sequence). V lost 7 bases to trimming and J lost 0 bases; unmatched junction nucleotides: 3. The CDR3 loop reads CASNRGSSYNEQFF. The CDR3 DNA is TGTGCCAGCAACAGGGGCAGCTCCTACAATGAGCAGTTCTTC.

The V gene is TRBV11-3, the J gene TRBJ2-3, with D uncertain. Looked up from germline, CDR1 is SGHNT and CDR2 is YENEEA. Trimming pared 1 base from V and 1 base from J, leaving 9 bases between. This CDR3 contains 15 residues. This CDR3 reads CASSLAPSGTDTQYF. The CDR3 coding sequence is TGTGCCAGCAGCTTAGCCCCATCGGGCACAGATACGCAGTATTTT.

In its sample, this clone was seen a few times. The chain employs TRBV28 and TRBJ1-1; D unresolved. The V end was cut by 4 bases, the J end by 1 base, with 10 bases between. Germline V CDR1 and CDR2: MDHEN, SYDVKM. CDR3 size: 14 residues. The CDR3 nucleotides are TGTGCCAGCAGTTCACCGACGGCGAACACTGAAGCTTTCTTT. Its protein is CASSSPTANTEAFF.